One sample yielded the 3 T cell receptor beta chains listed below, sequenced in a study of blood T cell repertoires in COVID-19. The method was immunoSEQ multiplex PCR; TCRdb's version includes in-frame clones alone and lacks a portion of them. The profile covers 400,000 or so clones, with 88% appearing a single time and roughly 1.9% taken by the ten largest. The sample taken for sequencing was PBMCs or T cells enriched from blood (not recorded which). The receptors were sampled from a woman aged 35 to 49 with acute COVID-19.

CDR3 region: CASSTSGVVGYTF. CDR3 coding DNA: TGTGCCAGCAGTACATCAGGGGTAGTGGGCTACACCTTC. The chain combines TRBV6-5 with TRBJ1-2, with D possibly TRBD1 on 6 matching bases. This CDR3 region has 13 residues. With 5 bases removed from V and 8 bases from J, the gap between germline ends came to 15 bases. The germline gives CDR1 MNHEY, CDR2 SVGAGI.

This clone appeared a single time. This sequence joins TRBV24-1 and TRBJ2-3; D possibly corresponds to TRBD2 (7 bases). CDR3 length equals 15 residues. In germline, CDR1 is KGHDR, CDR2 SFDVKD. Between the trimmed V and J ends, which lost 11 bases and 2 bases, there was a span of 19 bases. The CDR3 region has the DNA TGTGCCATTTCAGCGGCGGGGGCCACCACAGATACGCAGTATTTT. It yields the protein CAISAAGATTDTQYF.

The chain links TRBV5-6 to TRBJ2-5, with 11 bases identical to TRBD2. In germline, CDR1 is SGHDT, CDR2 YYEEEE. The V segment lost 4 bases and the J segment 3 bases; nucleotides outside the gene matches: 5. CDR3 length equals 15 residues. The CDR3 loop reads CASSQLAGDEETQYF. The CDR3 nucleotides are TGTGCCAGCAGCCAACTAGCGGGGGATGAAGAGACCCAGTACTTC. The variable domain in full, completed from reference TRBV5-6 and TRBJ2-5, reads DAGVTQSPTHLIKTRGQQVTLRCSPKSGHDTVSWYQQALGQGPQFIFQYYEEEERQRGNFPDRFSGHQFPNYSSELNVNALLLGDSALYLCASSQLAGDEETQYFGPGTRLLVL.